What follows are 6 T cell receptor beta chains derived from one specimen sequenced in a study of a mutant IDH1 vaccine in newly diagnosed glioma. No antigen is known for these receptors. The time point was: week 47, end of study. The vaccine gave 300 ug of a 20-mer mutant IDH1 peptide subcutaneously per dose. Here immunoSEQ multiplex PCR was the method, and the copy in TCRdb shows in-frame clones only, minus some. The sample yields approximately 25,000 clones, around 76% seen once. The starting material was PBMCs, obtained from a glioma patient whose treatment included an IDH1 peptide vaccine. The source is a man aged 35 to 55 with glioma. Some clones in this sample may be carry-over from other donors' samples.

The gene calls are TRBV30 and TRBJ2-5; tentative D call: TRBD2 (6 bases). Matching the DNA end better, TRBJ2-7 makes the J call doubtful. The length of the CDR3 is 12 residues. Germline assignment: CDR1 GTSNPN and CDR2 SVGIG (reference sequence). The CDR3 here is CAWSGGAYEQYF. CDR3 coding DNA: TGTGCCTGGAGTGGGGGGGCCTACGAGCAGTACTTC.

V is TRBV10-3 and J is TRBJ1-2; TRBD1 might be the D (5 bases). Trimming removed 11 bases at V and 2 bases at J, with 21 bases between. The CDR3 contains 15 residues. Germline values: CDR1 ENHRY, CDR2 SYGVKD. In DNA, the CDR3 is TGTGCCGTTGGGGACGAAAATTTGATAAACTATGGCTACACCTTC. It translates to CAVGDENLINYGYTF.

V usage is TRBV10-3 and J usage is TRBJ1-2; tentatively, D is TRBD1 (5 bases). The CDR3 totals 15 residues. Germline CDR1 and CDR2: ENHRY and SYGVKD. Trimming stripped 2 bases from V and 4 bases from J, with 14 bases between. The CDR3 region has the DNA TGTGCCATCAGTGAGCGCCGGGACCCAGCCTATGGCTACACCTTC. Translating gives CAISERRDPAYGYTF.

The chain employs TRBV5-1 and TRBJ1-2; 10 bases are a match to TRBD1. Trimming at V came to 3 bases and at J to 6 bases, leaving 2 bases not matched to a gene. The germline CDR1 and CDR2 sequences are SGHRS and YFSETQ. The CDR3 sequence is 13 residues long. As DNA, the CDR3 is TGCGCCAGCAGCTCGACAGGGGGCGATGGCTACACCTTC. Translated: CASSSTGGDGYTF.

This rearrangement joins TRBV5-1 to TRBJ1-2, with D unresolved. V was cut by 4 bases and J by 1 base, with 17 bases left in between. Germline V gives CDR1 SGHRS, CDR2 YFSETQ. CDR3 length: 16 amino acids. The CDR3 loop is CASSTGEGSFNYGYTF. CDR3 bases: TGCGCCAGCAGCACCGGAGAGGGTTCCTTTAACTATGGCTACACCTTC. Full variable domain (outside the CDR3, taken from reference TRBV5-1 and TRBJ1-2): KAGVTQTPRYLIKTRGQQVTLSCSPISGHRSVSWYQQTPGQGLQFLFEYFSETQRNKGNFPGRFSGRQFSNSRSEMNVSTLELGDSALYLCASSTGEGSFNYGYTFGSGTRLTVV.

In DNA, the CDR3 is TGCGCCAGCAGCTCCGGAGGGTGGAGGAATGAAAAACTGTTTTTT. This sequence encodes CASSSGGWRNEKLFF. The rearrangement links TRBV5-1 to TRBJ1-4, with no clear D. Trimming left V 3 bases short and J 5 bases short, with 14 bases between. Germline values: CDR1 SGHRS, CDR2 YFSETQ. The CDR3 sequence is 15 residues long.